This record looks at one T cell receptor beta chain sequence and its context. The germline V gene encodes CDR1 MNHEY and CDR2 SVGAGI. CDR3 length: 15 residues. Trimming cost V 2 bases and J 7 bases; bases outside gene matches: 10. This specimen belongs to a study of shared clonotypes between healthy human individuals. Over several immunoSEQ plates, each subset's genomic DNA was distributed in even portions. Clones were read by immunoSEQ multiplex PCR, and TCRdb kept only the in-frame ones, dropping some. The repertoire holds over 2 million clones, with around 96% as singletons. CD45RO negativity and positive selection for CCR7 defined naive CD8 cells, a population that excluded terminally differentiated effector memory CD45RA+ cells. Healthy and HIV-negative, the adult donors had no recent acute infections or vaccinations.

The TCR comes from a man between 18 and 35 years old in good health. Sample: naive CD8+ T cells sorted from blood. The rearrangement joins TRBV6-5 to TRBJ1-2; the match to TRBD1 covers 7 bases. CDR3 residues: CASSYTDRDLGGYTF. The CDR3, as DNA: TGTGCCAGCAGTTACACCGACAGGGATCTGGGTGGCTACACCTTC.